One T cell receptor beta chain is described in this entry. Its matching antigen is unknown. Researchers partitioned CD4+ cells into CD45RA+ naive and CD45RA-negative memory subsets. The data stem from a study of shared clonotypes between healthy human individuals. Study-wide points: Only blood underwent sampling, and tissue repertoires likely differ. Clonotype sharing across a handful of donors was observed for around 5% of naive CD4 clonotypes.

Clones were sequenced by immunoSEQ multiplex PCR, and TCRdb holds only the in-frame ones, with some missing. In the table there are over a million clones, more than 75% of which are singletons. Germline V CDR1 and CDR2: SGHDT, YYEEEE. This CDR3 has 16 amino acids. V lost 3 bases and J 5 bases, leaving 19 bases between the germline ends. The sequenced sample consisted of memory CD4+ T cells from PBMCs. Subset here: CD45RA-negative fraction. The sequence came from a man between 18 and 35 years old in good health. Some clones in this sample may be carry-over from other donors' samples. The chain recombines TRBV5-6 with TRBJ2-3; D uncertain. CDR3 sequence reads: CASSSLRHGSLDTQYF. DNA for the CDR3: TGTGCCAGCAGCTCACTAAGACATGGTAGCCTAGATACGCAGTATTTT.